The entry below gives a single T cell receptor (beta chain) sequence along with its context. The antigen remains undetermined. One entry per CDR3 protein, called by TCRdb with MiXCR from the 5' RACE reads. The sample has roughly 350,000 distinct CDR3 sequences; 9% are singletons. This entry comes from a study of identical twins. The V end was cut by 3 bases, the J end by 0 bases, with 5 bases between. The CDR3 has 13 amino acids. Study-wide points: The presence of invariant MAIT and iNKT cells could partly confound analyses of zero-insertion sequences.

The TCR comes from a woman between 50 and 59 years old in good health. The sample was naive T cells sorted from blood. The chain carries TRBV12-3 or TRBV12-4 and TRBJ1-1; no clear D gene. As DNA, the CDR3 is TGTGCCAGCAGTTTCCCAGTGAACACTGAAGCTTTCTTT. It encodes CASSFPVNTEAFF.